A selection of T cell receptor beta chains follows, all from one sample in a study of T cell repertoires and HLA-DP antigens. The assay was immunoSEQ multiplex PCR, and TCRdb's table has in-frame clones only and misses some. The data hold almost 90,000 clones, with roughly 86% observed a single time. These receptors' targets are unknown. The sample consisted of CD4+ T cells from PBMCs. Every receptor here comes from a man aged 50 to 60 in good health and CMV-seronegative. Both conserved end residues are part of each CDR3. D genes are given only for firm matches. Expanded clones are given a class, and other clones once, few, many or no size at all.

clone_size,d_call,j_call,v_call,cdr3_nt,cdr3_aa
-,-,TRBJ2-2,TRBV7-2,TGTGCCAGCAGCTTAGAGGCCCTAGGCGCCGCCGGGGAGCTGTTTTTT,CASSLEALGAAGELFF
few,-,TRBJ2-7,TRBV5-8,TGTGCCAGCAAAGGGCGCCGGTTCGACGAGCAGTACTTC,CASKGRRFDEQYF
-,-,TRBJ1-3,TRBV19,TGTGCCAGTAGTTCCCCGGGCAAACTGAGCTCTGGAAACACCATATATTTT,CASSSPGKLSSGNTIYF
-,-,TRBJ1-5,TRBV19,TGTGCCAGTAGCCCGGGGGGCGTGGATCAGCCCCAGCATTTT,CASSPGGVDQPQHF
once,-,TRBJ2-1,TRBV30,TGTGCCTGGAATAAAGCGGTCTCCTACAATGAGCAGTTCTTC,CAWNKAVSYNEQFF
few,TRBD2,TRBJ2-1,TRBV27,TGTGCCAGCAGCGGGGGGGCCTACAATGAGCAGTTCTTC,CASSGGAYNEQFF
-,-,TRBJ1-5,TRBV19,TGTGCCAGTAGTATAGGGCAGGCGGCCGGGGATCAGCCCCAGCATTTT,CASSIGQAAGDQPQHF
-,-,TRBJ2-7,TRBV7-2,TGTGCCAGCAGCATCGGGGGGACATCTTCCTACGAGCAGTACTTC,CASSIGGTSSYEQYF
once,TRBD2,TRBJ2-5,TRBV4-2,TGTGCCAGCAGCCAAGGACTAGCGGGGGCCTGGTACCAAGAGACCCAGTACTTC,CASSQGLAGAWYQETQYF
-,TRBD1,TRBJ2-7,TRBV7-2,TGTGCCAGCAGCAAAGATGACAGGGGGTACGAGCAGTACTTC,CASSKDDRGYEQYF
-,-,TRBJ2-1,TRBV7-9,TGTGCCAGCAGCCTCAGGACCCGCAGCTACAATGAGCAGTTCTTC,CASSLRTRSYNEQFF
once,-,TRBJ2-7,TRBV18,TGTGCCAGCTCACCTAGAACAGGGACAACCTACGAGCAGTACTTC,CASSPRTGTTYEQYF
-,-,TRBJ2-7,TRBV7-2,TGTGCCAGCAGCTTGGGTCCCGGGGGAGGCGAGCAGTACTTC,CASSLGPGGGEQYF
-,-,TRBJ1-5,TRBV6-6,TGTGCCAGCGGGGCGAGAGGGGATAGCAATCAGCCCCAGCATTTT,CASGARGDSNQPQHF
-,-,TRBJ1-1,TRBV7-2,TGTGCCAGCAGCTTGGGGCGGTCCGGGTGGAACACTGAAGCTTTCTTT,CASSLGRSGWNTEAFF
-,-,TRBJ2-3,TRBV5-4,TGTGCCAGCAGCTTGGGAGGGCAGGGGCCAGATACGCAGTATTTT,CASSLGGQGPDTQYF
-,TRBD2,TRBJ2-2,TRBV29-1,TGCAGCGTTGTGTTCGGGGGGGCCGGGGAGCTGTTTTTT,CSVVFGGAGELFF
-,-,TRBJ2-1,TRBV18,TGTGCCAGCTCACCCGATTTTTGGGGGCAGTTCTTC,CASSPDFWGQFF
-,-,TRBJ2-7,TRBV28,TGTGCCAGCAGTGGGACCCCAATCTCCTACGAGCAGTACTTC,CASSGTPISYEQYF
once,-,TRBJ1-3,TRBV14,TGTGCCAGCAGCCGCAAAAAAAACACCATATATTTT,CASSRKKNTIYF
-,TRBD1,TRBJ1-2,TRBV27,TGTGCCAGCAGTTCGGGGGGACAGGGCAATTATGGCTACACCTTC,CASSSGGQGNYGYTF
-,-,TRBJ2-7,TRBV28,TGTGCCAGCAGTTTACATCAGGTTTTGGGCGAGCAGTACTTC,CASSLHQVLGEQYF
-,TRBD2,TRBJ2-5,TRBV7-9,TGTGCCAGCAGCTTAGCCGGGGGGGTACTCCAAGAGACCCAGTACTTC,CASSLAGGVLQETQYF
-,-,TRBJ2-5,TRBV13,TGTGCCACCACCGGAGGGGAGACCCAGTACTTC,CATTGGETQYF
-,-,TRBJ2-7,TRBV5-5,TGTGCCAGCAGCTTGCGGAGAACGGGGGAGCAGTACTTC,CASSLRRTGEQYF
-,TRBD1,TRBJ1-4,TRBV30,TGTGCCTGGAACGGTGGACAGGCAACTAATGAAAAACTGTTTTTT,CAWNGGQATNEKLFF
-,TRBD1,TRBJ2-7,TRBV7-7,TGTGCTAGCAGCCCCCAAGGGGGACAGGGACCGCACGAGCAGTACTTC,CASSPQGGQGPHEQYF
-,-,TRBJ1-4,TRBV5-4,TGTGCCAGCAGCTTGGGGGCGGCAGGATTGAATGAAAAACTGTTTTTT,CASSLGAAGLNEKLFF
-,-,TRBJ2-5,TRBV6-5,TGTGCCAGCAGTCGTCTGGGGACGGACCAAGAGACCCAGTACTTC,CASSRLGTDQETQYF
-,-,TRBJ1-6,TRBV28,TGTGCCAGCAGTCTCTCGGGCTGGAATTCACCCCTCCACTTT,CASSLSGWNSPLHF
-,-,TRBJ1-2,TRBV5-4,TGTGCCAGCAGCTTAGAGGGGATCAACTATGGCTACACCTTC,CASSLEGINYGYTF
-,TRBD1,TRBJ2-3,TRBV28,TGTGCCAGCAGTTTGGGCGGCATTGTGGGGACAGGGGGCCCCACAGATACGCAGTATTTT,CASSLGGIVGTGGPTDTQYF
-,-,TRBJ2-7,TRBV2,TGTGCCAGCAGTGACGACAACTACGAGCAGTACTTC,CASSDDNYEQYF
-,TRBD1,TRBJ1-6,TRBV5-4,TGTGCCAGCAGCTCCCGACAGGGGGCGCGGAATTCACCCCTCCACTTT,CASSSRQGARNSPLHF
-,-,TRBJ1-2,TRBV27,TGTGCCAGCAGTGCAACAGGGATCTATGGCTACACCTTC,CASSATGIYGYTF
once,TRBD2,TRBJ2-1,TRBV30,TGTGCCTGGAGTGTACACACTAGCGGCCCATACAATGAGCAGTTCTTC,CAWSVHTSGPYNEQFF
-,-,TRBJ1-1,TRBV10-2,TGCGCCAGCAGTGACAGAAATACGAACACTGAAGCTTTCTTT,CASSDRNTNTEAFF
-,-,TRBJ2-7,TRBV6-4,TGTGCCAGCAGTCCCCCTTCCTACGAGCAGTACTTC,CASSPPSYEQYF
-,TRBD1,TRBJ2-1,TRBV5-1,TGCGCCAGCAGCCGGACAGGGGACGGGAATGAGCAGTTCTTC,CASSRTGDGNEQFF
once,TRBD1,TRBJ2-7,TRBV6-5,TGTGCCAGCAGCCCGGACAGGGTACGCGAGCAGTACTTC,CASSPDRVREQYF
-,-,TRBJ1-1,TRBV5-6,TGTGCCAGCAGCCTGGTGTCGGATTTTATAGCCGGGAACACTGAAGCTTTCTTT,CASSLVSDFIAGNTEAFF
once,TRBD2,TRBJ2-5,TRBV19,TGTGCCAGTAGTATAGCCCCGGGACTACAAGAGACCCAGTACTTC,CASSIAPGLQETQYF
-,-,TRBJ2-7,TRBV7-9,TGTGCCAGCAGTCCCAGGGGGGCCCTTGGGTACGAGCAGTACTTC,CASSPRGALGYEQYF
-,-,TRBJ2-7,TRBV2,TGTGCCAGCAGTGAAGCGCTTGCGTGGCAGTACTTC,CASSEALAWQYF
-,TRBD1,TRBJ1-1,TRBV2,TGTGCCAGCATAGAGGACAGGGGCTACACTGAAGCTTTCTTT,CASIEDRGYTEAFF
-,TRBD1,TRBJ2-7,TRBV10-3,TGTGCCACTGGGACAGGCCCCTACGAGCAGTACTTC,CATGTGPYEQYF